This TCR beta chain is drawn from a study of blood T cell repertoires in COVID-19. Using immunoSEQ multiplex PCR, the repertoire was profiled, and TCRdb retains in-frame clones only, with some absent. The sample consists of around 300,000 clones, over 75% of them appearing once. Two negative PCRs, clearance, or symptom resolution had been documented for recovered Cohort 3 donors. This CDR3 comprises 13 residues. Germline V CDR1 and CDR2: SQVTM, ANQGSEA. V shed 4 bases, J shed 7 bases, and the junction held 6 bases outside the gene matches. Sequencing input: PBMCs or T cells enriched from blood (not recorded which). The chain employs TRBV29-1 and TRBJ2-7; 11 positions match TRBD1. This clonotype was obtained from a woman between 18 and 30 years old who had recovered from COVID-19. This CDR3 reads CSVVGQGGREQYF. In DNA form, the CDR3 reads TGCAGCGTTGTGGGACAGGGGGGTAGAGAGCAGTACTTC.